This T cell receptor (beta chain) was recorded in a study of blood T cells in healthy people across ages. Findings and limits, study-wide: Using unsorted PBMCs precluded a conclusive naive versus antigen-experienced comparison. Age showed a roughly linear inverse relationship with TCR beta diversity per million T cells.

With respect to this clonotype: Its specificity is not known. Possible read error: a much larger clone is one base away.

It was with a sample-barcoded 5' primer and a J-beta primer mix that a second PCR of about 6 to 12 cycles was run. TCRdb re-derived calls from the 5' RACE reads in MiXCR, one entry per CDR3 protein. Of 600,000 or so distinct CDR3 sequences in the sample, roughly 31% were seen once. This CDR3 region has 16 residues. Trimming stripped 4 bases from V and 4 bases from J, with 20 bases between. Germline CDR1 SGHTA, CDR2 FQGNSA. This chain joins TRBV7-2 and TRBJ2-7; D may be TRBD1 (6 bases). Sequencing was done on a sample of blood. The sequence came from a woman older than 75 in good health. CDR3: CASSSTGPLGSYEQYF. The CDR3 DNA sequence: TGTGCCAGCAGCTCCACAGGGCCACTGGGGTCGTACGAGCAGTACTTC.